This paragraph covers one T cell receptor beta chain sequence. Its specificity is unknown. Every patient relapsed after autologous stem cell transplantation, and brentuximab vedotin exposure varied. This specimen belongs to a study of PD-1 blockade in classical Hodgkin lymphoma. The repertoire was sequenced with immunoSEQ multiplex PCR; TCRdb's copy has only in-frame clones and lacks some. Of about 84,000 clones listed, about nine tenths were seen once; the top ten hold roughly 21%. Regarding the study as a whole: The baseline diversity of complete responders showed similarity to that of newly diagnosed patients. Unlike CD8+ TCR diversity, which did not rise significantly by C4D1, CD4+ TCR diversity did.

CDR1 and CDR2 from the germline V gene are MDHEN and SYDVKM. Trimming removed 4 bases from V and 2 bases from J, with 14 bases in between. The CDR3 sequence is 15 residues long. Sample: peripheral blood mononuclear cells (PBMCs), taken at baseline. The receptor comes from a human donor with classical Hodgkin lymphoma. V is TRBV28 and J is TRBJ1-1; D is uncertain. CDR3 sequence (DNA): TGTGCCAGCAGTTCGACCGAGAACGGAAACACTGAAGCTTTCTTT. Protein: CASSSTENGNTEAFF. Full variable domain (outside the CDR3, taken from reference TRBV28 and TRBJ1-1): DVKVTQSSRYLVKRTGEKVFLECVQDMDHENMFWYRQDPGLGLRLIYFSYDVKMKEKGDIPEGYSVSREKKERFSLILESASTNQTSMYLCASSSTENGNTEAFFGQGTRLTVV.